This entry lists 10 T cell receptor beta chains sequenced from one sample in a study of cytomegalovirus exposure and HLA in healthy donors. Primers included in the PCR were 60 Vbeta and 13 Jbeta primers. Clones were read by immunoSEQ multiplex PCR, and TCRdb kept only the in-frame ones, dropping some. The sample shows 170,000 or so clones, roughly 84% of them seen only once. Sequenced input: PBMCs. These receptors all come from a boy aged 2-9 years in good health and CMV-seronegative.

The chain is built from TRBV10-3 and TRBJ1-2; D is unclear. CDR1 ENHRY and CDR2 SYGVKD come from the germline V gene. The CDR3 length is 11 residues. The V end was cut by 7 bases, the J end by 6 bases, with 9 bases between. The CDR3 loop reads CAITGKDGYTF. CDR3 DNA sequence: TGTGCCATCACCGGGAAAGATGGCTACACCTTC.

This rearrangement joins TRBV7-8 to TRBJ2-1; the D is unclear. The length of the CDR3 is 17 residues. V gave up 2 bases and J gave up 0 bases, with 14 bases separating them. Germline assignment: CDR1 SGHVS and CDR2 FQNEAQ. This chain's CDR3 is CASSLYSLASSYNEQFF. The CDR3 DNA sequence: TGTGCCAGCAGCTTATATTCTCTCGCGAGCTCCTACAATGAGCAGTTCTTC.

The chain is built from TRBV11-2 and TRBJ2-2; 10 bases agree with TRBD2. The CDR3 spans 16 residues. Germline assignment: CDR1 SGHAT and CDR2 FQNNGV. Trimming took 3 bases from V and 7 from J; bases not matched to a gene: 8. CDR3 DNA sequence: TGTGCCAGCAGCTTTATCAAGCTAGCGGGAGACGGGGAGCTGTTTTTT. Protein product: CASSFIKLAGDGELFF.

Comments on this clone: The limits of the CDR3 on the DNA are not certain, so only TCRdb's listed CDR3 is given. The chain employs TRBV4-1 and TRBJ1-5. Germline CDR1 is MGHRA and CDR2 is YSYEKL. The CDR3 is 13 amino acids in total, end residues counted. The CDR3: CASSQVGGGARHF.

The chain is built from TRBV7-6 and TRBJ2-5, with a possible D match to TRBD2 (6 bases). TRBJ2-7 matches the DNA end more closely, so the J call is doubtful. CDR3 length: 15 amino acids. Germline V lookup: CDR1 SGHVS, CDR2 FNYEAQ. The DNA for the CDR3 is TGTGCCAGCAGCCCTGAGGTAGCGGTCTCCTACGAGCAGTACTTC. Amino acids: CASSPEVAVSYEQYF.

The chain joins TRBV12-5 to TRBJ2-7; 8 bases match TRBD2. This CDR3 is 17 amino acids long. Germline CDR1 is LGHNT and CDR2 is FRNRAP. Trimming at V came to 0 bases and at J to 0 bases, leaving 7 bases not matched to a gene. CDR3 DNA sequence: TGTGCTAGTGGTTTGGTACGTGGCGGGAGGTACTCCTACGAGCAGTACTTC. It encodes CASGLVRGGRYSYEQYF.

The chain couples TRBV5-1 to TRBJ1-2; TRBD1 aligns across 8 bases. V was pared by 4 bases and J by 2 bases, with 7 bases of the junction left unmatched. From germline, CDR1 is SGHRS and CDR2 YFSETQ. The CDR3 is made up of 15 amino acids. CDR3 protein: CASSLRTGRNYGYTF. The CDR3 DNA is TGCGCCAGCAGCCTGAGGACAGGGAGGAACTATGGCTACACCTTC.

This clone was picked up one time. The V gene is TRBV7-9, the J gene TRBJ1-1; D not certain. The CDR3 consists of 15 residues. Germline CDR1 SEHNR, CDR2 FQNEAQ (reference sequence). V was trimmed by 5 bases and J by 1 base, leaving 14 bases between them. The CDR3 nucleotides are TGTGCCAGCAGCCTCACGCTTGCAGGGAACACTGAAGCTTTCTTT. The encoded protein is CASSLTLAGNTEAFF.

This chain links TRBV5-1 with TRBJ1-5; D may be TRBD1 (5 bases). The V gene's germline CDR1 is SGHRS and CDR2 YFSETQ. CDR3 length equals 14 residues. The V end was cut by 3 bases, the J end by 2 bases, with 9 bases between. In DNA form, the CDR3 reads TGCGCCAGCAGCTGGTTAGGGGGCAATCAGCCCCAGCATTTT. Its protein is CASSWLGGNQPQHF.

The CDR3 here is CASSYRTVSTEAFF. The CDR3 DNA follows: TGTGCCAGCAGCTATCGGACAGTGAGTACTGAAGCTTTCTTT. This chain uses TRBV7-9 with TRBJ1-1; possible D gene TRBD1, 6 bases. This CDR3 region has 14 residues. The V gene lost 4 bases and the J gene lost 5 bases, with 14 bases spanning the gap. Per the germline V gene, CDR1 is SEHNR and CDR2 is FQNEAQ (reference sequence).